The clone carrying this T cell receptor beta chain appeared many times. The sample comes from a study of shared clonotypes between healthy human individuals. Clones were sequenced by immunoSEQ multiplex PCR, and TCRdb holds only the in-frame ones, with some missing. The repertoire consists of about 980,000 clones, with approximately 80% occurring once and the leading ten covering approximately 1.5%. Sequencing input: memory CD4+ T cells sorted from blood. The subset: CD45RA-negative fraction. The clonotype comes from a man between 18 and 29 years old in good health.

The CDR3 DNA sequence: TGTGCCAGCAGCGAGTTGCGGGGCCCCAATGAGCAGTTCTTC. It encodes CASSELRGPNEQFF. This chain connects TRBV7-2 to TRBJ2-1, with a tentative D call TRBD2 (6 bases). Trimming removed 5 bases from V and 6 bases from J, with 14 bases in between. Germline lookup yields CDR1 SGHTA and CDR2 FQGNSA. This CDR3 has 14 residues. Using reference TRBV7-2 and TRBJ2-1 for the parts outside the CDR3, the full variable domain is GAGVSQSPSNKVTEKGKDVELRCDPISGHTALYWYRQSLGQGLEFLIYFQGNSAPDKSGLPSDRFSAERTGGSVSTLTIQRTQQEDSAVYLCASSELRGPNEQFFGPGTRLTVL.